Included here is one TCR beta chain sequence, with context. It was with 60 Vbeta and 13 Jbeta primers that the PCR ran. Sequencing used immunoSEQ multiplex PCR; TCRdb keeps in-frame clones, though not all of them. The data show some 120,000 clones, approximately 70% seen once. This specimen comes from a study of cytomegalovirus exposure and HLA in healthy donors. After removal of 3 bases from V and 2 bases from J, the junction contained 6 bases not matched to a gene. Germline loops: CDR1 SGHDT, CDR2 YYEEEE. CDR3 size: 15 residues. The chain uses TRBV5-6 and TRBJ2-5; the match to TRBD1 covers 8 bases. The sequencing input was PBMCs. The sequence derives from a young man in good health and CMV-seropositive. CDR3 bases: TGTGCCAGCAGCTCCCCGACAGGGGCACAAGAGACCCAGTACTTC. Protein sequence: CASSSPTGAQETQYF.